What follows describes a single T cell receptor beta chain. TCRdb's copy holds only in-frame clones and misses some; the assay was immunoSEQ multiplex PCR. The data contain 200,000 to 300,000 clones, 75% to 90% of them singletons. J was trimmed by 8 bases and V by 2 bases; bases with no gene match: 7. This CDR3 has 14 residues. Germline CDR1 and CDR2: LGHNA and YSLEER. This sample was taken from a study of blood T cell repertoires in COVID-19. Across the study: The study drew acute and convalescent COVID-19 samples from the United States, Italy and Spain.

Recruitment covered roughly 22 US areas and drew participants whose ages spanned roughly 18 to 100 years. Participant-given clinical history determined each cohort assignment. Two negative PCRs, clearance, or symptom resolution had been documented for recovered Cohort 3 donors. Sequenced sample: PBMCs or T cells enriched from blood (not recorded which). The chain carries TRBV4-3 and TRBJ1-2; 8 nucleotides agree with TRBD1. The TCR was taken from a woman aged 25 to 39 who had recovered from COVID-19. CDR3 sequence reads: CASSQSGGFGGYTF. The CDR3 DNA follows: TGCGCCAGCAGCCAATCAGGGGGCTTTGGCGGCTACACCTTC.